Shown below are 26 T cell receptor beta chains from a single sample sequenced in a study of tumor and adjacent non-tumor tissue in lung cancer. TCRbeta libraries were built with three rounds of nested PCR, modified from ARM-PCR. TCRdb ran MiXCR on the multiplex PCR reads and lists one entry per CDR3 protein. The sample lists approximately 130,000 distinct CDR3 sequences, 55% to 75% seen once, with more than 10% in the top ten. No cell sorting was done before RNA was extracted from the tissue. The sample consisted of lung tumor tissue. Every receptor here comes from a man younger than 45 with non-small cell lung cancer.

This clonotype was counted once. A read error may explain this, as a much larger clone is one base away. This chain joins TRBV5-4 and TRBJ2-1; D is perhaps TRBD2 (5 bases). The CDR3 contains 14 residues. V lost 3 bases and J lost 9, with 16 bases in between. Germline CDR1 reads SGHNT; CDR2 reads YYREEE (reference sequence). CDR3 loop: CASSSSGLPVEQFF. The CDR3 DNA sequence: TGTGCCAGCAGCTCCAGCGGACTCCCTGTTGAGCAGTTCTTC. Full variable domain (outside the CDR3, taken from reference TRBV5-4 and TRBJ2-1): ETGVTQSPTHLIKTRGQQVTLRCSSQSGHNTVSWYQQALGQGPQFIFQYYREEENGRGNFPPRFSGLQFPNYSSELNVNALELDDSALYLCASSSSGLPVEQFFGPGTRLTVL.

A word on this clonotype: Since a much larger clone is just one base distant, this may be a read error. This rearrangement joins TRBV20-1 to TRBJ1-2; no clear D. CDR1 is DFQATT and CDR2 is SNEGSKA in the germline V gene (reference sequence). This CDR3 comprises 13 residues. This CDR3 reads CIARVGYSYGYTF. The CDR3 bases are TGCATTGCTAGAGTCGGGTACTCGTATGGCTACACCTTC.

About this clonotype: A much more abundant neighbour one base away suggests this may be a read error. The rearrangement uses TRBV29-1 and TRBJ2-1; 9 nucleotides align to TRBD2. There are 12 residues in the CDR3. Per germline, CDR1 SQVTM and CDR2 ANQGSEA. The CDR3 bases are TGCTGCGTTGAGCGGGGGGACAATGAGCAGTTCTTC. It yields the protein CCVERGDNEQFF.

With regard to this clonotype: The conserved final phenylalanine or tryptophan is absent from the CDR3, which likely points to a read error. V usage is TRBV10-3 and J usage is TRBJ1-6, with a tentative D call TRBD1 (6 bases). Germline lookup yields CDR1 ENHRY and CDR2 SYGVKD. This CDR3 comprises 16 residues. The ends were cut back, 4 bases at V and 4 bases at J, with 14 bases in the middle. The CDR3: CAISVHREAYNSPLHY. CDR3 bases: TGTGCCATCAGTGTTCACAGGGAGGCTTATAATTCACCCCTCCACTAT.

The chain carries TRBV5-1 and TRBJ2-1, with 7 bases matching TRBD2. The CDR3 is 13 amino acids. Looked up from germline, CDR1 is SGHRS and CDR2 is YFSETQ. After removal of 0 bases from V and 9 bases from J, the junction contained 3 bases not matched to a gene. CDR3 residues: CASSLGLAGEQFF. Here the CDR3 DNA reads TGCGCCAGCAGCTTGGGACTAGCCGGTGAGCAGTTCTTC.

This clonotype was counted only a few times. This clone may be a read error of a much larger clone one base away. V is TRBV6-1 and J is TRBJ2-3; no firm D call. The germline V gene has CDR1 MNHNS and CDR2 SASEGT. The CDR3 has 13 amino acids. CDR3 in amino acids: CVSSEDPLSTQYF. Here the CDR3 DNA reads TGTGTCAGCAGTGAGGACCCGTTGAGTACGCAGTATTTT.

As concerns this clonotype: A much larger clone differs from this one at a single base, so this may be a read error. V gene TRBV12-3 or TRBV12-4 combines with J gene TRBJ2-4; 7 positions match TRBD2. This CDR3 has 13 amino acids. Unmatched junction bases numbered 3, after V lost 8 bases and J lost 2 bases. The CDR3 loop reads CASGGGTKNIQYF. The CDR3 DNA follows: TGTGCCAGCGGGGGGGGAACCAAAAACATTCAGTACTTC.

CDR3 sequence reads: CSARDGGDWGCEQYF. CDR3 DNA: TGCAGTGCTAGAGATGGGGGGGATTGGGGTTGCGAGCAGTACTTC. V is TRBV20-1 and J is TRBJ2-7, with 7 positions matching TRBD2. The CDR3 extends over 15 amino acids. CDR1 and CDR2 (germline): DFQATT, SNEGSKA (reference sequence). V dropped 0 bases and J dropped 6; count of bases not matched to a gene: 11.

Concerning this clonotype: Being one base from a much bigger clone, this may be a read error. The chain joins TRBV29-1 to TRBJ2-1, with D possibly being TRBD1 (5 bases). The germline CDR1 and CDR2 sequences are SQVTM and ANQGSEA. This CDR3 has 14 residues. In DNA form, the CDR3 reads TGCAGCGTTGAAAGGGGAAGGTTAGGCAATGGGCAGTTCTTC. Residues: CSVERGRLGNGQFF.

This clonotype was seen a few times. A much larger clone is a single base away; this may be a read error. The chain has TRBV4-2 and TRBJ1-2, with unresolved D. This CDR3 region has 14 residues. Germline values: CDR1 LGHNA, CDR2 YNFKEQ. Trimming removed 2 bases at V and 2 bases at J, with 9 bases between. CDR3 loop: CASSQCKWNYGYTF. CDR3 sequence (DNA): TGTGCCAGCAGCCAATGCAAATGGAACTATGGCTACACCTTC.

A few counts support this clonotype. V and J are TRBV7-9 and TRBJ1-5; D is possibly TRBD1 (6 bases). Trimming pared 1 base from V and 3 bases from J, leaving 19 bases between. The germline gives CDR1 SEHNR, CDR2 FQNEAQ (reference sequence). The CDR3 covers 18 residues. The CDR3 DNA sequence: TGTGCCAGCAGCTTAGTTGAAGGGGGGCGAAGTGACAATCAGCCCCAGCATTTT. Protein product: CASSLVEGGRSDNQPQHF. The full variable domain, rest sourced from reference TRBV7-9 and TRBJ1-5, is DTGVSQNPRHKITKRGQNVTFRCDPISEHNRLYWYRQTLGQGPEFLTYFQNEAQLEKSRLLSDRFSAERPKGSFSTLEIQRTEQGDSAMYLCASSLVEGGRSDNQPQHFGDGTRLSIL.

A word on this clonotype: A much bigger clone sits one base away, suggesting this may be a read error. This rearrangement joins TRBV7-3 to TRBJ2-5, with TRBD2 as a possible D gene (5 bases). The CDR3 covers 16 residues. V gave up 1 base and J gave up 0 bases, with 12 bases separating them. The germline V gene encodes CDR1 SGHTA and CDR2 FQGTGA. CDR3 protein: CASSLNPGKHQETQYF. The CDR3 nucleotides read TGTGCCAGCAGCTTAAATCCGGGGAAGCACCAAGAGACCCAGTACTTC.

This clonotype was detected a few times. The chain links TRBV5-1 to TRBJ2-7, with a tentative D call TRBD2 (6 bases). The germline CDR1 and CDR2 sequences are SGHRS and YFSETQ. V was trimmed by 3 bases and J by 2 bases, leaving 9 bases between them. CDR3 length: 13 residues. The CDR3 loop reads CASSSGGAYEQYF. For the CDR3, the DNA is TGCGCCAGCAGCTCCGGAGGGGCCTACGAGCAGTACTTC. The full variable domain, its missing parts supplied by reference TRBV5-1 and TRBJ2-7, is KAGVTQTPRYLIKTRGQQVTLSCSPISGHRSVSWYQQTPGQGLQFLFEYFSETQRNKGNFPGRFSGRQFSNSRSEMNVSTLELGDSALYLCASSSGGAYEQYFGPGTRLTVT.

This clonotype was counted ten times or more. This chain uses TRBV5-1 with TRBJ2-1; D is ambiguous. The CDR3 covers 15 residues. Trimming left V 0 bases short and J 4 bases short, with 11 bases between. Germline CDR1 is SGHRS and CDR2 is YFSETQ. CDR3 loop: CASSLERYQYNEQFF. The DNA for the CDR3 is TGCGCCAGCAGCTTGGAGCGATATCAATACAATGAGCAGTTCTTC. Full variable domain (rest looked up from reference TRBV5-1 and TRBJ2-1): KAGVTQTPRYLIKTRGQQVTLSCSPISGHRSVSWYQQTPGQGLQFLFEYFSETQRNKGNFPGRFSGRQFSNSRSEMNVSTLELGDSALYLCASSLERYQYNEQFFGPGTRLTVL.

Of note for this clonotype: Compared with germline, one end of the junction differs, possibly owing to a read error. This chain joins TRBV29-1 and TRBJ2-2; TRBD1 matches 9 bases. Germline V CDR1 and CDR2: SQVTM, ANQGSEA. This CDR3 spans 13 amino acids. DNA for the CDR3: TGCAGCGCCTCACAGGGGGCGGGCGGGGACCTGTTTTTT. This sequence encodes CSASQGAGGDLFF.

Notes on this clonotype: This may stem from a read error, because a much larger clone lies one nucleotide away. The chain employs TRBV6-6 and TRBJ1-1; D unresolved. V lost 5 bases to trimming and J lost 0 bases, with 13 bases between them. Germline lookup yields CDR1 MNHNY and CDR2 SVGAGI (reference sequence). The CDR3 totals 15 residues. The CDR3 DNA sequence: TGTGCCAGCAGTCCTAAAGACCACATGAACACTGAAGCTTTCTTT. It specifies CASSPKDHMNTEAFF.

Details on this clonotype: The junction differs from germline at one of its ends, possibly a read error. The chain carries TRBV7-9 and TRBJ1-2; 9 bases fit TRBD1. The germline V gene has CDR1 SEHNR and CDR2 FQNEAQ (reference sequence). CDR3 length: 14 amino acids. The CDR3: CASSPWTGVHGYIF. In DNA, the CDR3 is TGTGCCAGCAGCCCTTGGACAGGGGTCCATGGCTACATCTTC.

About this clonotype itself: This may be a read error, as it is one base from a much larger clone. This chain uses TRBV20-1 with TRBJ2-5, with a weak D call TRBD2 (6 bases). CDR1 DFQATT and CDR2 SNEGSKA come from the germline V gene (reference sequence). The CDR3 consists of 15 residues. The CDR3 DNA reads TGCAGTGCTATCCGAGTTCGGGACGACGGAGGGACCCACTACTTC. Encoded protein: CSAIRVRDDGGTHYF.

Ten or more counts support this clonotype. The V and J genes are TRBV12-3 or TRBV12-4 and TRBJ1-2; D is undetermined. V was trimmed by 11 bases and J by 0 bases, leaving 13 bases between them. The CDR3 contains 13 residues. The CDR3 here is CACWPISNYGYTF. CDR3 sequence (DNA): TGTGCCTGCTGGCCAATTTCTAACTATGGCTACACCTTC.

The chain joins TRBV11-2 to TRBJ2-7; D is perhaps TRBD2 (5 bases). The CDR3 sequence is 13 residues long. Germline V gives CDR1 SGHAT, CDR2 FQNNGV. V was trimmed by 11 bases and J by 11 bases, leaving 25 bases between them. The CDR3 DNA reads TGTGCCTCCGATAGCGCCGACTCCTACGTGGAGTACTTC. Translation gives CASDSADSYVEYF.

Concerning this clonotype itself: This may be a read error: a much more frequent sequence differs by one nucleotide. The chain employs TRBV20-1 and TRBJ2-7; 9 bases are shared with TRBD1. The CDR3 has 13 residues. J was trimmed by 2 bases and V by 7 bases; bases with no gene match: 6. Germline V gene data show CDR1 as DFQATT and CDR2 as SNEGSKA (reference sequence). Here the CDR3 DNA reads TGCAGTGTTGGGACAGGGAGTACCTACGAGCAGTACTTC. Amino acids: CSVGTGSTYEQYF.

The chain joins TRBV7-9 to TRBJ1-4; 7 bases line up with TRBD1. CDR3 length: 14 residues. Germline V gene data show CDR1 as SEHNR and CDR2 as FQNEAQ (reference sequence). V dropped 5 bases and J dropped 4; count of bases not matched to a gene: 4. The CDR3 sequence: CASSTGDLNEKLFF. The CDR3 region has the DNA TGTGCCAGCAGCACAGGGGACCTTAATGAAAAACTGTTTTTT. The whole variable domain, remainder taken from reference TRBV7-9 and TRBJ1-4, is DTGVSQNPRHKITKRGQNVTFRCDPISEHNRLYWYRQTLGQGPEFLTYFQNEAQLEKSRLLSDRFSAERPKGSFSTLEIQRTEQGDSAMYLCASSTGDLNEKLFFGSGTQLSVL.

V and J are TRBV6-5 and TRBJ2-7; D might be TRBD1 or TRBD2, each matching 5 bases. Trimming stripped 6 bases from V and 9 bases from J, with 21 bases between. The CDR3 spans 14 residues. The germline V gene has CDR1 MNHEY and CDR2 SVGAGI. The CDR3: CASRCSFPSGGQYF. The CDR3 DNA reads as TGTGCCAGCAGATGCTCGTTCCCGAGTGGGGGGCAGTACTTC.

For this clonotype: A much larger clone differs from this one at a single base, so this may be a read error. V gene TRBV12-3 or TRBV12-4 combines with J gene TRBJ1-2; TRBD1 matches 7 bases. The CDR3 runs to 14 residues. The CDR3 protein is CASSLIQGLGGYNF. CDR3 in DNA: TGTGCCAGCAGTTTGATACAGGGGTTGGGCGGCTACAACTTC.

For this clonotype: Given a much more abundant clone one base away, this may be a read error. The chain combines TRBV12-3 or TRBV12-4 with TRBJ2-1; D is unclear. This CDR3 comprises 13 residues. DNA of the CDR3: TGTGCCAACAGTCCCAGCCCCCACAATGAGCAGTTCTTC. Translated: CANSPSPHNEQFF.

This clonotype was picked up many times. J is TRBJ2-7 and V is TRBV29-1; no clear D gene. The CDR3 runs to 15 residues. Germline CDR1 is SQVTM and CDR2 is ANQGSEA. Trimming removed 1 base at V and 6 bases at J, with 19 bases between. The CDR3 region is CSVEGYVAPSPEQYF. The CDR3 bases are TGCAGCGTTGAAGGATATGTGGCACCCTCACCCGAGCAGTACTTC.